These T cell receptor beta chains were read from a single sample in a study of PD-L1 blockade in urothelial cancer. Assay used: immunoSEQ multiplex PCR; TCRdb lists only in-frame clones, some missing. The sample consists of about 73,000 clones, about 88% of them appearing once. The source was PBMCs, collected around atezolizumab (anti-PD-L1) treatment. These receptors were taken from a man aged 55-75 years with urothelial cancer. CDR3s include the opening cysteine and the closing phenylalanine or tryptophan. The D gene is left open where the match is weak. Clone size, where shown, is once, few, many, or a class for clones that have expanded.

V,D,J,length,size,DNA,CDR3
TRBV4-1,-,TRBJ2-7,17,few,TGCGCCAGCAGCCAACGCCTGGCGGTAGGGGCCGCCCTCGAGCAGTACTTC,CASSQRLAVGAALEQYF
TRBV15,-,TRBJ1-1,12,once,TGTGCCACATCGCAGGGTTACACTGAAGCTTTCTTT,CATSQGYTEAFF
TRBV4-1,TRBD2,TRBJ2-7,15,-,TGCGCCAGCAGCCAAGTTCGGACTAGCGGAAACGAGCAGTACTTC,CASSQVRTSGNEQYF
TRBV5-1,-,TRBJ2-1,13,-,TGCGCCAGCAGCTTGGCAGGGGTACATGAGCAGTTCTTC,CASSLAGVHEQFF
TRBV6-5,TRBD2,TRBJ2-7,15,-,TGTGCCAGCAGTTCTCTGACTAGCGGGAGTAGCGAGCAGTACTTC,CASSSLTSGSSEQYF
TRBV6-1,TRBD1,TRBJ2-7,14,-,TGTGCCAGCAGTTCCCGGGACAGGGGTTACGAGCAGTACTTC,CASSSRDRGYEQYF
TRBV6-1,-,TRBJ1-6,13,-,TGTGCCAGCAGTGAAGAGCTAGGATCACCCCTCCACTTT,CASSEELGSPLHF
TRBV25-1,-,TRBJ2-7,13,-,TGTGCCAGCAGGGGGGGGCCACCCAGCGAGCAGTACTTC,CASRGGPPSEQYF
TRBV11-2,-,TRBJ2-1,15,-,TGTGCCAGCAGCTTAGGGGGACTGACTAGCAATGAGCAGTTCTTC,CASSLGGLTSNEQFF
TRBV6-5,TRBD2,TRBJ2-3,14,once,TGTGCCAGCACCCTAGCGGGGCTTACAGATACGCAGTATTTT,CASTLAGLTDTQYF
TRBV2,-,TRBJ2-2,12,-,TGTGCCAGCAATCCGGGAACCGGGGAGCTGTTTTTT,CASNPGTGELFF
TRBV29-1,TRBD1,TRBJ2-2,13,-,TGCAGCGTAGGACAGGGATTGCCCGGGGAGCTGTTTTTT,CSVGQGLPGELFF
TRBV6-1,TRBD1,TRBJ1-2,15,-,TGTGCCAGCAGTGTCGAGACAGGGGTTACAGGAGGCTACACCTTC,CASSVETGVTGGYTF
TRBV28,-,TRBJ1-3,16,-,TGTGCCAGCAGTTTAATAGGGGAATTGCCTGGAAACACCATATATTTT,CASSLIGELPGNTIYF
TRBV6-5,TRBD1,TRBJ1-2,15,-,TGTGCCAGCAGTTACTCGAGGACAGGAATCTATGGCTACACCTTC,CASSYSRTGIYGYTF
TRBV5-4,TRBD2,TRBJ2-2,16,-,TGTGCCAGCAGCTTCCTTAGCGGGGGATTCGCCGGGGAGCTGTTTTTT,CASSFLSGGFAGELFF
TRBV18,-,TRBJ2-2,14,-,TGTGCCAGCTCACCGCAGGAGAACACCGGGGAGCTGTTTTTT,CASSPQENTGELFF
TRBV11-2,TRBD2,TRBJ2-7,16,-,TGTGCCAGCAGCCAACAGGGACTAGCGGGAGCCAGCGAGCAGTACTTC,CASSQQGLAGASEQYF
TRBV7-9,TRBD1,TRBJ2-7,14,-,TGTGCCAGCAGCCGGACAGGGCTTTCCTACGAGCAGTACTTC,CASSRTGLSYEQYF
TRBV10-1,TRBD2,TRBJ2-1,17,-,TGCGCCAGCAGTGAAAGCGGGAGGGCCGGGTCCTACAATGAGCAGTTCTTC,CASSESGRAGSYNEQFF
TRBV11-2,-,TRBJ2-5,14,once,TGTGCCAGCAGCTTATCGGGAGTTGGAGAGACCCAGTACTTC,CASSLSGVGETQYF
TRBV11-2,TRBD2,TRBJ2-2,16,once,TGTGCCAGCAGCTTGAGAAGCGGGACGAACACCGGGGAGCTGTTTTTT,CASSLRSGTNTGELFF
TRBV18,TRBD1,TRBJ2-5,15,-,TGTGCCAGCTCATCACCGGGACAGAGGGGAGAGACCCAGTACTTC,CASSSPGQRGETQYF
TRBV21-1,-,TRBJ1-4,14,-,TGTGCCAGCAGCACCCGGGTCCGTAATGAAAAACTGTTTTTT,CASSTRVRNEKLFF
TRBV5-6,TRBD1,TRBJ2-5,15,-,TGTGCCAGCAGCTTGGGAGGGACAGGAGGGGAGACCCAGTACTTC,CASSLGGTGGETQYF
TRBV10-3,-,TRBJ2-3,13,-,TGTGCCATCAGTCGGGAAGGGACAGATACGCAGTATTTT,CAISREGTDTQYF
TRBV5-4,TRBD1,TRBJ1-2,16,-,TGTGCCAGCAGCTTGGGGGGGGCAGGGGGCGGTTATGGCTACACCTTC,CASSLGGAGGGYGYTF
TRBV5-4,TRBD2,TRBJ2-5,15,-,TGTGCCAGCAGCACTGTAGCGGGAGAGGGTGAGACCCAGTACTTC,CASSTVAGEGETQYF
TRBV6-5,TRBD1,TRBJ2-7,14,once,TGTGCCAGCAGGGGACAGGGGATGATGTACGAGCAGTACTTC,CASRGQGMMYEQYF
TRBV19,TRBD1,TRBJ1-3,14,-,TGTGCCAGTATCGGGACAGGGTTCGGAAACACCATATATTTT,CASIGTGFGNTIYF
TRBV6-5,TRBD1,TRBJ2-5,16,-,TGTGCCAGCAGTTACCGGCTGACAGGGGACAAGAGGACCCAGTACTTC,CASSYRLTGDKRTQYF
TRBV28,TRBD1,TRBJ2-7,14,-,TGTGCCAGCAGACGACAGGGGGCTTTCTACGAGCAGTACTTC,CASRRQGAFYEQYF
TRBV7-8,TRBD2,TRBJ2-7,17,-,TGTGCCAGCAGCTCCGGACCGCCCCTGGCGGGAGACTACGAGCAGTACTTC,CASSSGPPLAGDYEQYF
TRBV15,TRBD1,TRBJ1-5,15,-,TGTGCCACCAGCAGAGATCCGACAGGGAATCAGCCCCAGCATTTT,CATSRDPTGNQPQHF
TRBV7-8,-,TRBJ2-2,13,-,TGTGCCAGCAGCTTAGCCACAGCCGGGGAGCTGTTTTTT,CASSLATAGELFF
TRBV19,-,TRBJ1-1,15,once,TGTGCCAGTAGTATAGATCGGGTATCCGAGCCTGAAGCTTTCTTT,CASSIDRVSEPEAFF
TRBV4-1,TRBD2,TRBJ2-2,14,-,TGCGCCAGCAGCCAAGATGGGGGGGCCGGGGAGCTGTTTTTT,CASSQDGGAGELFF
TRBV29-1,TRBD1,TRBJ2-4,18,-,TGCAGCGTTGGTTTACAGGGGGCCCGACAGACAGGACAAAACATTCAGTACTTC,CSVGLQGARQTGQNIQYF
TRBV5-4,TRBD2,TRBJ2-7,16,once,TGTGCCAGCAGCTTGTCCAGCGGGGGACGATCCTACGAGCAGTACTTC,CASSLSSGGRSYEQYF
TRBV5-1,-,TRBJ2-7,14,-,TGCGCCAGCAGCTTGGAGGGCAGGGGTTACGAGCAGTACTTC,CASSLEGRGYEQYF
TRBV7-9,TRBD1,TRBJ1-4,15,-,TGTGCCAGCAGCACCGGACAGGGAACGGGAGAAAAACTGTTTTTT,CASSTGQGTGEKLFF
TRBV9,-,TRBJ1-2,13,-,TGTGCCAGCAGCGTAGAACATAACTATGGCTACACCTTC,CASSVEHNYGYTF
TRBV13,TRBD2,TRBJ2-7,16,few,TGTGCCAGCAGCCAGGGACTAGCGGGACAGGAGTACGAGCAGTACTTC,CASSQGLAGQEYEQYF
TRBV29-1,TRBD2,TRBJ2-7,14,once,TGCAGTGCTGCCGAGGGCGGGAGTATCTACGAGCAGTACTTC,CSAAEGGSIYEQYF
TRBV13,TRBD1,TRBJ1-2,14,-,TGTGCCAGCAGCTCTCGACAGGGAGACTATGGCTACACCTTC,CASSSRQGDYGYTF
TRBV23-1,TRBD1,TRBJ2-1,16,once,TGCGCCTCATCAGCCAGGGGGCGAATTGACTTGAATGAGCAGTTCTTC,CASSARGRIDLNEQFF
TRBV20-1,-,TRBJ2-1,11,-,TGCAGTGCTAGTACCAGGCGGGGGCAGTTCTTC,CSASTRRGQFF
TRBV5-1,TRBD2,TRBJ2-1,15,-,TGCGCCAGCAGCTTTCTAGCGGGGGGGGAAAATGAGCAGTTCTTC,CASSFLAGGENEQFF
TRBV19,-,TRBJ1-2,14,-,TGTGCCAGTACCGTACGCGGGGGTAACTATGGCTACACCTTC,CASTVRGGNYGYTF